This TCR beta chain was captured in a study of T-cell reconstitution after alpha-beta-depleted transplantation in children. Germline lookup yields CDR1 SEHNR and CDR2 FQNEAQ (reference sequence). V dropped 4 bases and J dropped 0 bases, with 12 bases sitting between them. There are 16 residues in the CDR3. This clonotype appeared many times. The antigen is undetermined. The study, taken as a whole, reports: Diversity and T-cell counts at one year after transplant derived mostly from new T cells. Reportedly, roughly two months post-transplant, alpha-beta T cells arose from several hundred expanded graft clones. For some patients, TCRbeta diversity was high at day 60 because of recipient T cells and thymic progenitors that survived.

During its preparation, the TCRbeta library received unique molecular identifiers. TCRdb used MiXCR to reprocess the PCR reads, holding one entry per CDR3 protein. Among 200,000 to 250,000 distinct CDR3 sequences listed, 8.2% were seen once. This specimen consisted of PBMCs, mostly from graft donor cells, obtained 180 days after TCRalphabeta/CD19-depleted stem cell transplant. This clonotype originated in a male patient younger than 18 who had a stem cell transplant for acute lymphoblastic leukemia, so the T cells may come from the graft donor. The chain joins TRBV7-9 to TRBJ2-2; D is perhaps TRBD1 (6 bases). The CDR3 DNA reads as TGTGCCAGCAGCTACACAGGGATTTCGAACACCGGGGAGCTGTTTTTT. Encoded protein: CASSYTGISNTGELFF. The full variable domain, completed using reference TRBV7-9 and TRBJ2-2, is DTGVSQNPRHKITKRGQNVTFRCDPISEHNRLYWYRQTLGQGPEFLTYFQNEAQLEKSRLLSDRFSAERPKGSFSTLEIQRTEQGDSAMYLCASSYTGISNTGELFFGEGSRLTVL.